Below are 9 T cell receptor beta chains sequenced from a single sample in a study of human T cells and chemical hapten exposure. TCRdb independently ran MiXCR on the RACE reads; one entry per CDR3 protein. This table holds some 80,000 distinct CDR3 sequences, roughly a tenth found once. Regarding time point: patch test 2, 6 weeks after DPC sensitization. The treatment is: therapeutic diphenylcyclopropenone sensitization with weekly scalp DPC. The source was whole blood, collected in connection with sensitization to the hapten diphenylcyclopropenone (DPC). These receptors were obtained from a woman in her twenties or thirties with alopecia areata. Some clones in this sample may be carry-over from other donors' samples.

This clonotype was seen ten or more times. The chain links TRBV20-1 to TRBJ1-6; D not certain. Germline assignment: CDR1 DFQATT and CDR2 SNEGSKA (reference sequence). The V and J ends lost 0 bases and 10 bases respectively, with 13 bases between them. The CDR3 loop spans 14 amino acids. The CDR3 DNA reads TGCAGTGCTAGAGATCCTACAGCCGGCTCACCCCTCCACTTT. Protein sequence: CSARDPTAGSPLHF.

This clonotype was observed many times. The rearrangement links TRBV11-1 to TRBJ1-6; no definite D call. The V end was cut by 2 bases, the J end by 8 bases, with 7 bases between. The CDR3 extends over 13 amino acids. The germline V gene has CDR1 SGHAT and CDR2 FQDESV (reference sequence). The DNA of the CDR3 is TGTGCCAGCAGCTTAATCAGATATTCACCCCTCCACTTT. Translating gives CASSLIRYSPLHF.

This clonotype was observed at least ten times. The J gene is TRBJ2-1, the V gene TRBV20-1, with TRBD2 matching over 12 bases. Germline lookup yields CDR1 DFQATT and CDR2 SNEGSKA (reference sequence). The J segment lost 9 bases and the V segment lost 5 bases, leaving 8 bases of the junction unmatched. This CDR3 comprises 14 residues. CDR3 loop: CSALAGGLDSEQFF. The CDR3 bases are TGCAGTGCTCTAGCGGGAGGGTTGGATAGTGAGCAGTTCTTC.

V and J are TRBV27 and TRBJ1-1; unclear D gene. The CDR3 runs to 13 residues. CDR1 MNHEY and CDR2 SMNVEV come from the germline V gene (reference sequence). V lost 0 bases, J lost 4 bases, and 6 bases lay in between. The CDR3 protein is CASSLSGFTEAFF. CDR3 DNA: TGTGCCAGCAGTTTATCGGGATTCACTGAAGCTTTCTTT.

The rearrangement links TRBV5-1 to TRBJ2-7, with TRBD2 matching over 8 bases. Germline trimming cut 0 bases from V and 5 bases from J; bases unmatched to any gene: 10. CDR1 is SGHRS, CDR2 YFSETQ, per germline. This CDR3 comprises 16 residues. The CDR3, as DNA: TGCGCCAGCAGCTTGGATTCGGGAGGGCCGTTCGACGAGCAGTACTTC. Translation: CASSLDSGGPFDEQYF.

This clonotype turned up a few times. CDR3 in amino acids: CASSAGHSGGYTF. The CDR3, as DNA: TGTGCCAGCAGTGCCGGGCACTCTGGTGGCTACACCTTC. The rearrangement links TRBV28 to TRBJ1-2; D is unresolved. Germline V gives CDR1 MDHEN, CDR2 SYDVKM. CDR3 length: 13 amino acids. V was clipped by 5 bases and J by 7 bases, with 14 bases between them.

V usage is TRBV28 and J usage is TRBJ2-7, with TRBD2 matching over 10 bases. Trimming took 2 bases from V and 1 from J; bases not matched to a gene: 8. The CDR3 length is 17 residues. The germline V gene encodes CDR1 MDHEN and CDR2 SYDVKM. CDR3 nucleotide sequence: TGTGCCAGCAGTTTAATAAGGATACTAGCGGGGTCCTACGAGCAGTACTTC. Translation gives CASSLIRILAGSYEQYF.

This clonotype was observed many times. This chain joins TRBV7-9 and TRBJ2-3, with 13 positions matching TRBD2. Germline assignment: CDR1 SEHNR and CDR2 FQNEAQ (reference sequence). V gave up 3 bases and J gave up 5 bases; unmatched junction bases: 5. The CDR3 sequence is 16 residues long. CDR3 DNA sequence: TGTGCCAGCAGCTTGCAGACTAGCGGGAGGCGAGATACGCAGTATTTT. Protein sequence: CASSLQTSGRRDTQYF.

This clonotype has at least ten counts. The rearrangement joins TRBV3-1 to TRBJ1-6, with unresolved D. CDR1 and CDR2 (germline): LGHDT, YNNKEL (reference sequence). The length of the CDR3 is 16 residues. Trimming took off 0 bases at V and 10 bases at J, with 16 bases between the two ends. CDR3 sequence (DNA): TGTGCCAGCAGCCAAGATGTGGGAGGACGAGGGTCACCCCTCCACTTT. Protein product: CASSQDVGGRGSPLHF.